This TCR beta chain was retrieved from a study of blood T cell repertoires in COVID-19. Method: immunoSEQ multiplex PCR; TCRdb's copy keeps in-frame clones and lacks some. The table has roughly 38,000 clones, more than 60% seen once; the top ten hold less than 2.5%. Sequences were obtained from peripheral blood. The TCR sequence derives from a man aged 60 to 69 with active COVID-19.

The CDR3, as DNA: TGTGCCAGCAGCGCACAGGGGTGGGAGACCCAGTACTTC. This encodes CASSAQGWETQYF. V usage is TRBV5-4 and J usage is TRBJ2-5; 7 positions match TRBD1. The J segment lost 5 bases and the V segment lost 4 bases, leaving 5 bases of the junction unmatched. Germline V gene lookup returns CDR1 SGHNT and CDR2 YYREEE (reference sequence). The CDR3 is 13 residues long.